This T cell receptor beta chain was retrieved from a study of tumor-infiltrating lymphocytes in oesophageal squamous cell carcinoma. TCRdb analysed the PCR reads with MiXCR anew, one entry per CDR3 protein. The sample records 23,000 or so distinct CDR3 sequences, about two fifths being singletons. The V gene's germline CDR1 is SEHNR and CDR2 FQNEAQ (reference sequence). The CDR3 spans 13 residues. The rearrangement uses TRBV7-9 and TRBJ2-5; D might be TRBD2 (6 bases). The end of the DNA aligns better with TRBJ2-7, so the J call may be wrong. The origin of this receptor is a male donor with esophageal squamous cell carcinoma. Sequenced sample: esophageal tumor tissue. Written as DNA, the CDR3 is TGTGCCAGCAGCTTAATCGCGGGAAACGAGCAGTACTTC. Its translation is CASSLIAGNEQYF.